Below, 6 T cell receptor beta chains from the same sample are listed, as sequenced in a study of T cell responses to AZD1222 COVID-19 vaccine. Libraries were prepared by immunoSEQ multiplex PCR; TCRdb keeps only in-frame clonotypes and omits some of them. The repertoire holds tens of thousands of clones, with 83% as singletons. The specimen comprised peripheral blood, sampled on day 0 of AZD1222 vaccination. Receptors originate from an adult in good health.

J is TRBJ1-1 and V is TRBV28; D is undetermined. CDR1 and CDR2 (germline): MDHEN, SYDVKM. V lost 7 bases and J 11 bases, leaving 20 bases between the germline ends. The CDR3 totals 13 residues. The CDR3 region is CASTRRRPSLAFF. CDR3 nucleotide sequence: TGTGCCAGCACTCGCCGGAGGCCGTCGTTGGCTTTCTTT.

A few counts support this clone. V and J are TRBV6-5 and TRBJ1-5; 8 nucleotides agree with TRBD1. Germline V gene sequence: CDR1 MNHEY, CDR2 SVGAGI. The junction had 4 bases not matched to a gene; V was cut back by 6 bases and J by 0 bases. This CDR3 has 15 amino acids. The CDR3 region is CASRDRAYSNQPQHF. CDR3 sequence (DNA): TGTGCCAGCAGGGACAGGGCTTATAGCAATCAGCCCCAGCATTTT.

This chain connects TRBV29-1 to TRBJ1-2; D perhaps matches TRBD1 (6 bases). The CDR3 extends over 11 amino acids. The V end lost 5 bases, the J end lost 8 bases, and 12 bases lay between the germline ends. Germline V lookup: CDR1 SQVTM, CDR2 ANQGSEA. The DNA for the CDR3 is TGCAGCGTTAGACGGACAGTCGGCTACACCTTC. As protein: CSVRRTVGYTF.

The chain uses TRBV19 and TRBJ1-3; D uncertain. V dropped 3 bases and J dropped 0 bases, with 9 bases sitting between them. The CDR3 is 15 amino acids. Germline V lookup: CDR1 LNHDA, CDR2 SQIVND (reference sequence). CDR3 loop: CASSIGQGSGNTIYF. DNA for the CDR3: TGTGCCAGTAGTATTGGGCAAGGCTCTGGAAACACCATATATTTT.

The J gene is TRBJ2-2, the V gene TRBV2, with D perhaps given as TRBD1 or TRBD2 (5 bases each). The CDR3 is 14 residues long. Between the trimmed V and J ends, which lost 7 bases and 6 bases, there was a span of 15 bases. From germline, CDR1 is SNHLY and CDR2 FYNNEI. The CDR3 sequence is CASNSLGPPGELFF. The CDR3 nucleotides are TGTGCCAGCAATTCGTTGGGACCCCCCGGGGAGCTGTTTTTT.

The chain joins TRBV28 to TRBJ1-4; 8 nucleotides align to TRBD1. With V trimmed by 5 bases and J by 8 bases, 1 base remained unmatched. The CDR3 loop spans 12 amino acids. Germline V gene sequence: CDR1 MDHEN, CDR2 SYDVKM. In DNA, the CDR3 is TGTGCCAGCAGTCGGACAGGGGAAAAACTGTTTTTT. This translates into CASSRTGEKLFF.